Shown below are 19 T cell receptor beta chains from a single sample sequenced in a study of T cells in Graves' hyperthyroidism and ophthalmopathy. Amplified TCR beta CDR3 regions derived from RNA transcripts. Primed by the HTBI set, a first-round RT-PCR was run on the TCR CDR3. TCRdb reprocessed the multiplex PCR reads with MiXCR, giving one entry per CDR3 protein. This table has hundreds of thousands of distinct CDR3 sequences, less than 20% appearing once. Sequences were obtained from blood. These receptors were taken from a man in his forties or fifties with Graves' ophthalmopathy.

The rearrangement joins TRBV20-1 to TRBJ1-6, with D tentatively TRBD1 (6 bases). The germline V gene encodes CDR1 DFQATT and CDR2 SNEGSKA (reference sequence). V lost 0 bases and J lost 0, with 6 bases in between. CDR3 length: 15 residues. CDR3 nucleotide sequence: TGCAGTGCTAGAGAACAGGGCTCCTATAATTCACCCCTCCACTTT. This codes for CSAREQGSYNSPLHF.

The sample holds a few counts of this clonotype. The V gene is TRBV12-3 or TRBV12-4, the J gene TRBJ2-1; 11 bases are a match to TRBD2. With V trimmed by 5 bases and J by 4 bases, 4 bases remained unmatched. The CDR3 covers 15 residues. The CDR3 DNA follows: TGTGCCAGCAGTCACGTAGCGGGGGGGTACAATGAGCAGTTCTTC. This codes for CASSHVAGGYNEQFF.

V usage is TRBV11-2 and J usage is TRBJ2-7; 14 bases are shared with TRBD2. Germline V gene lookup returns CDR1 SGHAT and CDR2 FQNNGV. With V trimmed by 8 bases and J by 6 bases, 18 bases remained unmatched. The length of the CDR3 is 18 residues. The CDR3 bases are TGTGCCAGCGGATACCCCCCTACCGGGACTAGCGGGAGTCTCGAGCAGTACTTC. Translating it yields CASGYPPTGTSGSLEQYF.

This clonotype appeared many times. The V and J genes are TRBV6-2 or TRBV6-3 and TRBJ2-7, with 7 bases matching TRBD2. J gave up 5 bases and V 6 bases, and 13 bases lay outside the gene matches. This CDR3 contains 15 residues. CDR1 MNHEY and CDR2 SVGEGT come from the germline V gene. CDR3 protein: CASRLPSGRGNEQYF. DNA of the CDR3: TGTGCCAGCAGACTACCTAGCGGCCGGGGGAACGAGCAGTACTTC.

This clonotype has a handful of counts. The rearrangement uses TRBV18 and TRBJ1-4, with no clear D. Trimming took off 3 bases at V and 12 bases at J, with 20 bases between the two ends. Germline assignment: CDR1 KGHSH and CDR2 LQKENI. This CDR3 contains 15 residues. DNA for the CDR3: TGTGCCAGCTCACCCCAAGCGACTCTGGGGATGGAACTGTTTTTT. It translates to CASSPQATLGMELFF.

This clonotype was seen only a few times. The V gene is TRBV5-5, the J gene TRBJ2-3; D is unclear. V lost 0 bases, J lost 4 bases, and 9 bases lay in between. Per the germline V gene, CDR1 is SGHKS and CDR2 is YYEKEE (reference sequence). This CDR3 has 14 amino acids. The CDR3, as DNA: TGTGCCAGCAGCTTGGCCCAGGTACCAGATACGCAGTATTTT. Its translation: CASSLAQVPDTQYF.

The V call is TRBV6-1, the J call TRBJ1-3; 10 bases are shared with TRBD1. V shed 5 bases and J 4 bases; nucleotides not matched to a gene: 5. Germline CDR1 is MNHNS and CDR2 is SASEGT. The CDR3 sequence is 15 residues long. This CDR3 reads CASSSTGGAGNTIYF. The CDR3 coding sequence is TGTGCCAGCAGTTCGACAGGGGGCGCGGGAAACACCATATATTTT.

This chain connects TRBV7-2 to TRBJ1-1, with D tentatively TRBD1 (5 bases). Trimming stripped 1 base from V and 8 bases from J, with 17 bases between. The germline CDR1 and CDR2 sequences are SGHTA and FQGNSA. The CDR3 runs to 15 residues. CDR3 in amino acids: CASSLEFEGPGEAFF. CDR3 DNA sequence: TGTGCCAGCAGCTTAGAATTCGAGGGACCCGGGGAAGCTTTCTTT.

This clonotype showed up many times. The chain links TRBV6-2 or TRBV6-3 to TRBJ2-7; 10 nucleotides line up with TRBD2. After removal of 2 bases from V and 5 bases from J, the junction contained 6 bases not matched to a gene. Germline assignment: CDR1 MNHEY and CDR2 SVGEGT. There are 15 residues in the CDR3. CDR3 residues: CASSYGRTSGHEQYF. The CDR3 region has the DNA TGTGCCAGCAGTTACGGACGGACTAGCGGTCACGAGCAGTACTTC.

This clonotype turned up a few times. This chain links TRBV20-1 with TRBJ2-1; TRBD2 is a possible D gene (5 bases). This CDR3 has 12 amino acids. Germline V gives CDR1 DFQATT, CDR2 SNEGSKA (reference sequence). V was trimmed by 3 bases and J by 2 bases, leaving 5 bases between them. In DNA form, the CDR3 reads TGCAGTGCTAGCGGGACCTACAATGAGCAGTTCTTC. Translation gives CSASGTYNEQFF.

This clonotype was detected only a few times. The chain has TRBV28 and TRBJ1-2; perhaps TRBD1 as D (6 bases). Trimming took 4 bases from V and 1 from J, leaving 10 bases between them. This CDR3 is 14 amino acids long. CDR1 and CDR2 from the germline V gene are MDHEN and SYDVKM. The CDR3 spells CASSSGQVNYGYTF. CDR3 DNA sequence: TGTGCCAGCAGTTCGGGACAAGTTAACTATGGCTACACCTTC.

The genes are TRBV11-2 and TRBJ2-5; maybe TRBD2 (8 bases). Between the trimmed V and J ends, which lost 2 bases and 4 bases, there was a span of 14 bases. The CDR3 consists of 15 residues. Germline assignment: CDR1 SGHAT and CDR2 FQNNGV. Here the CDR3 reads CASSLPGGGGETQYF. The CDR3 nucleotides read TGTGCCAGCAGCTTACCGGGAGGGGGCGGAGAGACCCAGTACTTC.

This clonotype was recorded at least ten times. The rearrangement joins TRBV3-1 to TRBJ2-7, with D unclear. Between the trimmed V and J ends, which lost 1 base and 4 bases, there was a span of 14 bases. In germline, CDR1 is LGHDT, CDR2 YNNKEL (reference sequence). CDR3 length equals 15 residues. In DNA form, the CDR3 reads TGTGCCAGCAGCCAAGGGCTCAGCACGCCTTACGAGCAGTACTTC. It codes for CASSQGLSTPYEQYF.

This clonotype was recorded many times. The chain is built from TRBV7-2 and TRBJ2-7; perhaps TRBD1 as D (5 bases). V lost 1 base and J 5 bases, leaving 12 bases between the germline ends. This CDR3 has 14 amino acids. In germline, CDR1 is SGHTA, CDR2 FQGNSA. The CDR3: CASSLERTGHEQYF. CDR3 nucleotide sequence: TGTGCCAGCAGCTTAGAACGAACAGGCCACGAGCAGTACTTC.

V and J are TRBV7-9 and TRBJ1-3; D possibly corresponds to TRBD1 (5 bases). Germline V gene sequence: CDR1 SEHNR, CDR2 FQNEAQ (reference sequence). CDR3 length: 16 residues. V was shortened by 5 bases and J by 0 bases, with 14 bases between the two germline ends. CDR3 DNA: TGTGCCAGCAGCGAACAGGCCCTAAGCTCTGGAAACACCATATATTTT. Encoded protein: CASSEQALSSGNTIYF.

At least ten counts were recorded for this clonotype. This rearrangement joins TRBV7-2 to TRBJ2-2; D could derive from TRBD1 or TRBD2 (5 bases each). Trimming removed 1 base at V and 0 bases at J, with 9 bases between. CDR1 and CDR2 from the germline V gene are SGHTA and FQGNSA. This CDR3 has 16 residues. The CDR3 sequence: CASSLVSGPNTGELFF. CDR3 nucleotides: TGTGCCAGCAGCTTAGTTTCGGGACCGAACACCGGGGAGCTGTTTTTT.

This chain links TRBV15 with TRBJ1-1, with 9 bases aligning to TRBD1. V trimming: 2 bases; J trimming: 5 bases; junction bases outside the gene matches: 6. The length of the CDR3 is 15 residues. Germline V lookup: CDR1 LNHNV, CDR2 YYDKDF (reference sequence). The CDR3: CATSRRTGARTEAFF. CDR3 bases: TGTGCCACCAGCAGACGGACAGGGGCGCGAACTGAAGCTTTCTTT.

The chain carries TRBV30 and TRBJ2-2, with TRBD2 identical over 8 bases. This CDR3 has 15 amino acids. Germline trimming cut 2 bases from V and 2 bases from J; bases unmatched to any gene: 4. CDR1 is GTSNPN, CDR2 SVGIG, per germline (reference sequence). The CDR3 nucleotides are TGTGCCTGGAGTTACGGGAGGGGAAACACCGGGGAGCTGTTTTTT. Protein sequence: CAWSYGRGNTGELFF.

A few counts support this clonotype. The V and J genes are TRBV28 and TRBJ2-3, with a possible D match to TRBD1 (6 bases). This CDR3 spans 15 amino acids. In germline, CDR1 is MDHEN, CDR2 SYDVKM. V gave up 4 bases and J gave up 0 bases, with 11 bases separating them. Written as DNA, the CDR3 is TGTGCCAGCAGTTCCTACAGGGAAAGCACAGATACGCAGTATTTT. Amino acids: CASSSYRESTDTQYF.